This T cell receptor beta chain comes out of a study of T cell changes during pregnancy in multiple sclerosis. Sequencing used immunoSEQ multiplex PCR; TCRdb keeps in-frame clones, though not all of them. The sample comprises about 36,000 clones, roughly 89% of which are singletons, and 0.65% to 0.95% rests with the top ten. V lost 4 bases to trimming and J lost 0 bases; unmatched junction nucleotides: 9. In germline, CDR1 is MNHEY, CDR2 SMNVEV (reference sequence). The CDR3 sequence is 16 residues long. The V gene is TRBV27, the J gene TRBJ2-7; 7 bases fit TRBD2. The material sequenced was CD4+ T cells from peripheral blood mononuclear cells, taken after pregnancy. The receptor's source is a female donor in good health, enrolled as a control in a pregnancy study. The CDR3 sequence is CASSSLSGFRSYEQYF. The CDR3 DNA follows: TGTGCCAGCAGTTCCCTTAGCGGGTTTCGCTCCTACGAGCAGTACTTC.